These 17 T cell receptor beta chains share one sample of origin, sequenced in a study of T cells expressing NK-cell markers. After re-calling the 5' RACE reads, TCRdb lists one entry per CDR3 protein, DNA absent. Recorded here are 400,000 to 550,000 distinct CDR3 sequences; the top ten clones represent roughly 7.2%. Sequencing was carried out using blood T cells: a sorted CD56 or NKG2C T cell subset, CD4+ or CD8+ T cells, or bulk PBMC T cells (not recorded which). The receptors here all came from a woman between 18 and 75 years old in good health.

CDR3 amino acids: CASSEGGGYEQYF. The chain joins TRBV9 to TRBJ2-7; without DNA, the TCRdb call of TRBD2 cannot be checked. There are 13 residues in the CDR3. The V gene's germline CDR1 is SGDLS and CDR2 YYNGEE.

The chain links TRBV7-3 to TRBJ1-3; TCRdb's D gene call, TRBD1, goes unchecked for lack of DNA. The germline V gene encodes CDR1 SGHTA and CDR2 FQGTGA. The CDR3 is 15 amino acids. CDR3 protein: CASTQQGIPGNTIYF.

This chain connects TRBV29-1 to TRBJ2-1. Germline V gene data show CDR1 as SQVTM and CDR2 as ANQGSEA. This CDR3 comprises 14 residues. The CDR3: CSVESWESYNEQFF.

The chain uses TRBV12-3 or TRBV12-4 and TRBJ2-7; TCRdb reports TRBD1, a call that lacks DNA to check it against. The length of the CDR3 is 18 residues. The CDR3 sequence is CASSPPGRMVKSSYEQYF.

V and J are TRBV5-1 and TRBJ2-2. Germline loops: CDR1 SGHRS, CDR2 YFSETQ. This CDR3 region has 16 residues. CDR3 protein: CASSLGATANTGELFF.

This chain uses TRBV4-1 with TRBJ2-3; TCRdb proposes TRBD1, but this gene call is untestable without DNA. CDR1 MGHRA and CDR2 YSYEKL come from the germline V gene. The CDR3 runs 16 residues. The CDR3 sequence: CASSPLGQRTTDTQYF.

This CDR3 reads CASSRRAPYEQYF. The rearrangement uses TRBV28 and TRBJ2-7. Germline CDR1 MDHEN, CDR2 SYDVKM. This CDR3 comprises 13 residues.

The rearrangement uses TRBV30 and TRBJ2-5; TCRdb proposes TRBD1, but this gene call is untestable without DNA. CDR3 size: 14 residues. The V gene's germline CDR1 is GTSNPN and CDR2 SVGIG (reference sequence). CDR3 loop: CAWSVPRPVETQYF.

CDR3 loop: CASSLPGQGPEQYF. The chain employs TRBV6-1 and TRBJ2-7; lacking DNA, the TRBD1 call made by TCRdb goes unchecked. The CDR3 length is 14 residues. CDR1 and CDR2 from the germline V gene are MNHNS and SASEGT.

The chain links TRBV5-4 to TRBJ2-1; the D call from TCRdb, TRBD2, cannot be confirmed without DNA. The CDR3 contains 16 residues. Germline lookup yields CDR1 SGHNT and CDR2 YYREEE (reference sequence). The CDR3 sequence is CASSLIGVAEYNEQFF.

This rearrangement joins TRBV7-8 to TRBJ2-1; TCRdb picks TRBD2, but there is no DNA to check that call. The CDR3 sequence is 17 residues long. The germline V gene has CDR1 SGHVS and CDR2 FQNEAQ. CDR3: CASSAGLAGETYNEQFF.

The chain is built from TRBV7-2 and TRBJ2-2. This CDR3 contains 15 residues. The germline V gene encodes CDR1 SGHTA and CDR2 FQGNSA. The CDR3: CASSELGTNTGELFF.

The chain links TRBV5-1 to TRBJ2-5. Germline V lookup: CDR1 SGHRS, CDR2 YFSETQ. The CDR3 loop spans 14 amino acids. CDR3 amino acids: CASSVAQLGETQYF.

The CDR3: CASSASWYTEAFF. V is TRBV6-2 or TRBV6-3 and J is TRBJ1-1. The length of the CDR3 is 13 residues. Germline CDR1 is MNHEY and CDR2 is SVGEGT.

This chain connects TRBV3-1 to TRBJ2-5; TCRdb proposes TRBD2, but this gene call is untestable without DNA. This CDR3 contains 16 residues. Germline CDR1 and CDR2: LGHDT and YNNKEL (reference sequence). The CDR3 sequence: CASSPGTSGSWETQYF.

The gene calls are TRBV2 and TRBJ1-1; TCRdb's assignment of TRBD1 cannot be checked, as there is no DNA. The V gene's germline CDR1 is SNHLY and CDR2 FYNNEI. The CDR3 loop spans 16 amino acids. The chain's CDR3 is CASSSGMHSGATRAFF.

The genes are TRBV5-1 and TRBJ2-7; TCRdb lists TRBD1, though no DNA is available to test this call. This CDR3 is 15 amino acids long. Germline values: CDR1 SGHRS, CDR2 YFSETQ. The CDR3 loop is CASSFLTTGSSEQYF.